These 9 T cell receptor beta chains came from one sample sequenced in a study of T cells in Graves' hyperthyroidism and ophthalmopathy. TCR beta CDR3 regions were amplified from RNA. RT-PCR in the first round (using the HTBI primer set) targeted the TCR CDR3. TCRdb independently ran MiXCR on the multiplex PCR reads; one entry per CDR3 protein. The top ten clones hold about 53% of a sample with 490,000 or so distinct CDR3 sequences, around a fifth of them seen once. Specimen: blood. These receptors were collected from a woman aged 70 to 79 with Graves' ophthalmopathy.

CDR3 coding DNA: TGTGCTAGTGGTTTGGTTGATCTAGCGGGAGGGTCAGATACGCAGTATTTT. Its translation is CASGLVDLAGGSDTQYF. The chain is built from TRBV12-5 and TRBJ2-3; 12 nucleotides align to TRBD2. Trimming removed 0 bases from V and 4 bases from J; junction bases left unmatched: 5. The CDR3 runs to 17 residues. Per germline, CDR1 LGHNT and CDR2 FRNRAP. Looking up the rest from reference TRBV12-5 and TRBJ2-3 gives the full variable domain: DARVTQTPRHKVTEMGQEVTMRCQPILGHNTVFWYRQTMMQGLELLAYFRNRAPLDDSGMPKDRFSAEMPDATLATLKIQPSEPRDSAVYFCASGLVDLAGGSDTQYFGPGTRLTVL.

In this sample, this clonotype turned up a few times. The J gene is TRBJ1-1, the V gene TRBV7-2; no clear D gene. V was shortened by 2 bases and J by 6 bases, with 7 bases between the two germline ends. CDR3 length: 12 residues. Germline CDR1 SGHTA, CDR2 FQGNSA. In DNA form, the CDR3 reads TGTGCCAGCAGCTTAATACCTTCTGAAGCTTTCTTT. Residues: CASSLIPSEAFF.

This clonotype showed up just a few times. CDR3 loop: CAWRHWGTGGANYGYTF. DNA for the CDR3: TGTGCCTGGAGACATTGGGGGACAGGAGGAGCTAACTATGGCTACACCTTC. This rearrangement joins TRBV30 to TRBJ1-2, with 8 bases lining up with TRBD1. This CDR3 has 17 residues. With V trimmed by 3 bases and J by 0 bases, 12 bases remained unmatched. CDR1 and CDR2 from the germline V gene are GTSNPN and SVGIG (reference sequence).

This clonotype was seen ten or more times. The V call is TRBV9, the J call TRBJ2-3; D not resolved. The V and J ends lost 0 bases and 5 bases respectively, with 4 bases between them. Germline V CDR1 and CDR2: SGDLS, YYNGEE. The CDR3 is 12 amino acids. CDR3 sequence reads: CASSVDGDTQYF. CDR3 DNA sequence: TGTGCCAGCAGCGTAGACGGAGATACGCAGTATTTT. Using reference TRBV9 and TRBJ2-3 for the parts outside the CDR3, the full variable domain is DSGVTQTPKHLITATGQRVTLRCSPRSGDLSVYWYQQSLDQGLQFLIQYYNGEERAKGNILERFSAQQFPDLHSELNLSSLELGDSALYFCASSVDGDTQYFGPGTRLTVL.

The chain recombines TRBV7-6 with TRBJ2-2; 10 bases align to TRBD2. The V gene end was trimmed by 5 bases and the J gene end by 7 bases; junction bases not matched to a gene: 7. CDR3 length equals 15 residues. Germline CDR1 SGHVS, CDR2 FNYEAQ. This CDR3 is CASSNSGRAGGELFF. The CDR3 DNA is TGTGCCAGCAGCAACAGCGGGAGGGCCGGCGGGGAGCTGTTTTTT.

In its sample, this clonotype was seen a few times. The chain employs TRBV7-9 and TRBJ2-5; D not resolved. Germline V gene sequence: CDR1 SEHNR, CDR2 FQNEAQ (reference sequence). V lost 6 bases, J lost 5 bases, and 16 bases lay in between. This CDR3 contains 14 residues. This CDR3 reads CASSNGPLGETQYF. The CDR3 nucleotides are TGTGCCAGCAGTAATGGACCTCTGGGGGAGACCCAGTACTTC. The entire variable domain, with the rest obtained from reference TRBV7-9 and TRBJ2-5, is as follows: DTGVSQNPRHKITKRGQNVTFRCDPISEHNRLYWYRQTLGQGPEFLTYFQNEAQLEKSRLLSDRFSAERPKGSFSTLEIQRTEQGDSAMYLCASSNGPLGETQYFGPGTRLLVL.

This clonotype was seen many times. This chain links TRBV10-3 with TRBJ1-1; 7 bases align to TRBD1. Trimming removed 4 bases from V and 0 bases from J; junction bases left unmatched: 2. From germline, CDR1 is ENHRY and CDR2 SYGVKD. The CDR3 spans 14 residues. CDR3 residues: CAISGDSMNTEAFF. CDR3 sequence (DNA): TGTGCCATCAGTGGGGACAGCATGAACACTGAAGCTTTCTTT.

This clonotype was counted only a few times. This chain links TRBV20-1 with TRBJ2-2; D uncertain. The CDR3 consists of 13 residues. The germline V and J ends were trimmed by 0 bases and 6 bases, with 8 bases remaining between them. Germline V gene data show CDR1 as DFQATT and CDR2 as SNEGSKA (reference sequence). The CDR3 DNA reads TGCAGTGCTAGAGATGCCATGGCCGGGGAGCTGTTTTTT. It yields the protein CSARDAMAGELFF.

This clonotype has at least ten counts. The V and J genes are TRBV7-2 and TRBJ1-5, with D hard to call. Looked up from germline, CDR1 is SGHTA and CDR2 is FQGNSA. V lost 1 base, J lost 1 base, and 8 bases lay in between. CDR3 length: 15 amino acids. CDR3 nucleotides: TGTGCCAGCAGCTTAGTGGCTTCCAGCAATCAGCCCCAGCATTTT. This gives the protein CASSLVASSNQPQHF.